Sequencing of this TCR beta chain was carried out in a study of T cell changes during pregnancy in multiple sclerosis. Clones were sequenced by immunoSEQ multiplex PCR, and TCRdb holds only the in-frame ones, with some missing. The sample contains roughly 39,000 clones, approximately 91% of which appear only once. The CDR3 covers 16 residues. Germline-derived CDR1 and CDR2 are LNHDA and SQIVND (reference sequence). The trim removed 1 base at V and 9 bases at J, leaving 15 bases unmatched. Material for sequencing was PBMCs (not recorded whether the cells were cultured). The rearrangement joins TRBV19 to TRBJ2-7; 7 bases line up with TRBD1. This TCR came from a female donor with multiple sclerosis, enrolled in a pregnancy study. CDR3 coding DNA: TGTGCCAGTAGTATAGTACCGGGACAGAGAACCCAAACGCAGTACTTC. Its protein is CASSIVPGQRTQTQYF.